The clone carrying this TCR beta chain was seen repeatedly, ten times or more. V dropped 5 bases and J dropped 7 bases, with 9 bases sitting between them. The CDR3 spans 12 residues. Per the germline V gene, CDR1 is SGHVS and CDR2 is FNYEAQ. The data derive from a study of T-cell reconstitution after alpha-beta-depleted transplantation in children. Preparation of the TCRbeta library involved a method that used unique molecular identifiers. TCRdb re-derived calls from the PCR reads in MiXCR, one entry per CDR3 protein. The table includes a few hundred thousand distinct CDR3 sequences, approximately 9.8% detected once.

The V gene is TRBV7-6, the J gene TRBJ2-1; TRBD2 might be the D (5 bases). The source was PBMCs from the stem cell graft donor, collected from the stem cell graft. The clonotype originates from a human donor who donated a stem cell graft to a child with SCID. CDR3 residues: CASSRTGNEQFF. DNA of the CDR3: TGTGCCAGCAGCCGGACGGGAAATGAGCAGTTCTTC. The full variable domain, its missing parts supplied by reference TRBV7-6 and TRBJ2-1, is GAGVSQSPRYKVTKRGQDVALRCDPISGHVSLYWYRQALGQGPEFLTYFNYEAQQDKSGLPNDRFSAERPEGSISTLTIQRTEQRDSAMYRCASSRTGNEQFFGPGTRLTVL.